The clone carrying this T cell receptor beta chain was found once. Patients presented with locally advanced or metastatic urothelial carcinoma. Method: immunoSEQ multiplex PCR; TCRdb's copy keeps in-frame clones and lacks some. This table has approximately 15,000 clones, roughly 87% appearing once. CDR1 and CDR2 from the germline V gene are SNHLY and FYNNEI. V lost 8 bases, J lost 0 bases, and 11 bases stayed unmatched. The CDR3 extends over 19 amino acids. The data derive from a study of PD-L1 blockade in urothelial cancer. Study summary: Males with bladder-origin urothelial cancer made up about 85% of the roughly 30 patients. Patients arrived having already received 0 to 3 prior chemotherapy regimens.

The source was PBMCs, collected around atezolizumab (anti-PD-L1) treatment. The V and J genes are TRBV2 and TRBJ2-1; TRBD2 agrees at 15 bases. The sequence was obtained from a man in his forties or fifties with urothelial cancer. The CDR3 spells CASGQPGTSGRSSYNEQFF. CDR3 DNA: TGTGCCAGCGGACAACCCGGGACTAGCGGGAGGAGCTCCTACAATGAGCAGTTCTTC.